This T cell receptor beta chain was observed in a study of blood T cell repertoires in COVID-19. Across the whole study: Whether acute or convalescent, the COVID-19 samples came from the United States, Italy and Spain. PBMCs, B-cell-depleted T cells, or T cells provided the cDNA or gDNA that made up the material.

Original processing notes: Using reference gene primer amplification, nucleated cell counts were estimated. Clones were read by immunoSEQ multiplex PCR, and TCRdb kept only the in-frame ones, dropping some. The D gene and trimming were derived from the DNA, and the V and J assignments and clone size from that table. The table includes 150,000 to 200,000 clones, 80% to 90% detected once. Germline V gene data show CDR1 as GTSNPN and CDR2 as SVGIG (reference sequence). Trimming at V came to 7 bases and at J to 0 bases, leaving 15 bases not matched to a gene. This CDR3 region has 17 residues. V is TRBV30 and J is TRBJ2-7; 10 positions agree with TRBD2. The sample consisted of peripheral blood. The receptor comes from a man in his sixties with acute or convalescent COVID-19. CDR3 protein: CASAPGLAFDSSYEQYF. As DNA, the CDR3 is TGTGCCTCCGCCCCGGGACTAGCGTTCGACAGCTCCTACGAGCAGTACTTC.